The entry below gives a single TCR beta chain sequence along with its context. What it binds is unknown. Researchers ran the PCR with 60 Vbeta and 13 Jbeta primers. Libraries were prepared by immunoSEQ multiplex PCR; TCRdb keeps only in-frame clonotypes and omits some of them. Seen here are 110,000 or so clones, 82% observed once, and the top ten hold around 2.3%. The entry originates in a study of cytomegalovirus exposure and HLA in healthy donors. Across the whole study: Of some 400 genotyped donors, roughly 81% clustered with self-reported Caucasian donors. General study findings and limits: In the analysis, some V segments, TRBV6-2 and TRBV6-3 included, were excluded as indistinguishable.

This CDR3 comprises 11 residues. V was pared by 6 bases and J by 5 bases, with 11 bases between. In germline, CDR1 is SQVTM, CDR2 ANQGSEA. The sample was PBMCs. This TCR was sampled from a woman aged 18-35 years in good health and CMV-seronegative. The V and J genes are TRBV29-1 and TRBJ2-7, with D hard to call. The CDR3 loop reads CSVKTLNEQYV. CDR3 in DNA: TGCAGCGTGAAGACATTAAACGAGCAGTACGTC.